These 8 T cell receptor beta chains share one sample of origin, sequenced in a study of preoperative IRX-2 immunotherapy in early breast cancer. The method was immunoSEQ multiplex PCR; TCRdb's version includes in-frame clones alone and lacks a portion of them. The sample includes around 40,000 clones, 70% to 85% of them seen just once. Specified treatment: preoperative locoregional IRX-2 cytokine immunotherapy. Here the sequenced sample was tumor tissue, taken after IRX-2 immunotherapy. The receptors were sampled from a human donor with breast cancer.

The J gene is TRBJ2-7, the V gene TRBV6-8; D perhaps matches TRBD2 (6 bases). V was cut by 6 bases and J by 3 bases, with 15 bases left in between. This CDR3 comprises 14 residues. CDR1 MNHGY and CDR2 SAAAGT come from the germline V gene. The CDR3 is CASRSAGTGYEQYF. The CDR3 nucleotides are TGTGCCAGCAGAAGTGCCGGGACTGGCTACGAGCAGTACTTC.

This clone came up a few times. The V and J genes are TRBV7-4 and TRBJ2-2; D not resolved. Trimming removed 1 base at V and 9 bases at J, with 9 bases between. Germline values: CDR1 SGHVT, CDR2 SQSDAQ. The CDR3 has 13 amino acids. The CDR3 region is CASSLEYRRELFF. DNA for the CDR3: TGTGCCAGCAGCTTAGAATATAGGAGGGAGCTGTTTTTT.

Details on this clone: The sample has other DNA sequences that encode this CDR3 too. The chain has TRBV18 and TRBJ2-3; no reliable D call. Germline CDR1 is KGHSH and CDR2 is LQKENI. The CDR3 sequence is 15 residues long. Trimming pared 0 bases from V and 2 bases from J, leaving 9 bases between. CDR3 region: CASSPPPGSTDTQYF. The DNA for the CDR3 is TGTGCCAGCTCACCACCGCCCGGATCCACAGATACGCAGTATTTT.

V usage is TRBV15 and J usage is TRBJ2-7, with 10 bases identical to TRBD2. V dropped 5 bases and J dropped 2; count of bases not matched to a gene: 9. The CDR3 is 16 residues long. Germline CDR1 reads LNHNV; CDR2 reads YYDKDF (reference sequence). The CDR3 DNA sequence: TGTGCCACCAGCTTACAAGCTAGCGGGAGCGCCTACGAGCAGTACTTC. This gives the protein CATSLQASGSAYEQYF.

The CDR3 sequence: CASISPSREEFF. CDR3 nucleotide sequence: TGTGCCAGCATCTCCCCTAGCCGCGAGGAGTTCTTC. The chain is built from TRBV6-8 and TRBJ2-1, with D possibly TRBD2 on 5 matching bases. V lost 7 bases and J lost 14, with 18 bases in between. The CDR3 is made up of 12 amino acids. Germline CDR1 MNHGY, CDR2 SAAAGT.

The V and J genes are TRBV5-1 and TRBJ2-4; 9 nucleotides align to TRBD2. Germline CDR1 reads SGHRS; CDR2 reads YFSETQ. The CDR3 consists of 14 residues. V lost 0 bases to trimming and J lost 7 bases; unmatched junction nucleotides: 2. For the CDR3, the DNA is TGCGCCAGCAGCTTGGGGCGGGAGGGCAACATTCAGTACTTC. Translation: CASSLGREGNIQYF.

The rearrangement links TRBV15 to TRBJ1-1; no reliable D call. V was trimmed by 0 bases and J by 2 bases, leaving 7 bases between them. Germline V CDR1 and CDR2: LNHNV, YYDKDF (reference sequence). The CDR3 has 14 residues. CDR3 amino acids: CATSRDRANTEAFF. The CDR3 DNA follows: TGTGCCACCAGCAGAGATCGGGCCAACACTGAAGCTTTCTTT.

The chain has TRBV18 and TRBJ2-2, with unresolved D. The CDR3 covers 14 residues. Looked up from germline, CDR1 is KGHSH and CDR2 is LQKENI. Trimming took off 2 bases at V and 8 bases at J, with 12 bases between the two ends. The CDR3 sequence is CASSPTPAQGELFF. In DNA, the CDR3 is TGTGCCAGCTCACCAACGCCCGCTCAGGGGGAGCTGTTTTTT.